Below, one TCR beta chain is given with its context. This clonotype was counted only a few times. Its antigen remains unidentified. No much larger clone is present one base from it, and per-base qualities are unavailable. The sample comes from a study of post-analysis software for immune sequencing data (dated by TCRdb to about 2015). Regarding the research as a whole: Disease courses on record covered relapsing-remitting, secondary progressive and progressive-relapsing multiple sclerosis, though some patients had no subtype annotation. The multiple sclerosis patient repertoires were compared with more than 10 previously published healthy control repertoires from donors aged 6 to 25 years. A subset of samples was prepared in parallel using single-end sample barcoding, then pooled and co-amplified after Illumina adapter ligation. Broader findings and caveats from the paper: Normalized Chao1 diversity was significantly lower in multiple sclerosis patients than controls, suggesting substantial peripheral T-cell clonal expansion. Direct clustering with F measure revealed strong co-clustering of samples prepared in the same batch, which led to a batch-effect correction. The control group was slightly older than the multiple sclerosis patient group.

The library was built by means of PCR. TCRdb lists the instrument as Illumina HiSeq 2500. To reduce PCR and sequencing biases, unique molecular identifiers were incorporated into the TCR beta cDNA libraries. Per 1 to 10 million input T cells, approximately 500,000 cDNA molecules were obtained, such that each molecule approximated one T cell. The same protocol used for the earlier healthy control dataset was applied to prepare and sequence the patient libraries. Samples belonging to the same batch were prepared together, multiplexed and sequenced on a shared HiSeq lane. The original methods were these. MIGEC handled the raw barcoded reads, throwing out single-read molecular identifier groups before consensus assembly and CDR3 extraction. Clonotype tables were post-analysed with VDJtools, and diversity was normalized by down-sampling all datasets to the smallest sample size. Repertoire overlap clustering matched CDR3 amino acid but not nucleotide sequences to correct batch-related cross-sample contamination. The public reads were run again by TCRdb, first through fastp at Q25 and then through MiXCR, and only productive beta chains were kept. Rows are unified per CDR3 protein, each entry keeping the most common DNA and genes. Clone size and V and J calls follow TCRdb, not the original study. The sample yields roughly 800,000 distinct CDR3 sequences; about 57% were counted once. Over 4% of the sample rests with the top ten.

To demonstrate the VDJtools post-analysis software, the study profiled TCR beta repertoires from the peripheral blood of around 13 young patients with multiple sclerosis. The patients with multiple sclerosis were children and adolescents between 6 and 15 years of age. This clonotype was obtained from a girl aged 5-17 years with multiple sclerosis. Sequenced material: blood.

The CDR3 loop reads CASSLNLAGGPGEQFF. The nucleotide sequence is given as TGTGCCAGCAGCTTAAATTTAGCGGGAGGGCCGGGTGAGCAGTTCTTC. Here the chain combines TRBV7-3 and TRBJ2-1, with 11 bases matching TRBD2. The CDR3 sequence holds 16 residues, the cysteine and phenylalanine included. The read is trimmed to its CDR3 DNA, 48 bases read in frame from base 1. From V the trimming removes 1 base and from J it removes 9 bases, while the gene matches leave 8 bases of the junction unaccounted for. From a lookup of the germline V gene, CDR1 and CDR2 are SGHTA and FQGTGA.